Presented here are 22 T cell receptor beta chains from one specimen sequenced in a study of OX40 agonist ivuxolimab in advanced cancers. TCRdb's table, derived via immunoSEQ multiplex PCR, lists solely in-frame clones and lacks some. The table includes tens of thousands of clones, just under 95% detected once. The specimen was CD4+ or CD8+ T cells sorted from blood, collected in a trial of the OX40 agonist ivuxolimab. The receptor set was obtained from an adult with an advanced solid tumor such as melanoma, head and neck, liver or kidney cancer.

The gene calls are TRBV28 and TRBJ2-7, with 9 bases that match TRBD2. The CDR3 contains 15 residues. Looked up from germline, CDR1 is MDHEN and CDR2 is SYDVKM. The J segment lost 3 bases and the V segment lost 5 bases, leaving 8 bases of the junction unmatched. The CDR3 protein is CASSLGLARGYEQYF. CDR3 nucleotide sequence: TGTGCCAGCAGTCTCGGACTAGCGAGGGGCTACGAGCAGTACTTC. The full variable domain, rest sourced from reference TRBV28 and TRBJ2-7, is DVKVTQSSRYLVKRTGEKVFLECVQDMDHENMFWYRQDPGLGLRLIYFSYDVKMKEKGDIPEGYSVSREKKERFSLILESASTNQTSMYLCASSLGLARGYEQYFGPGTRLTVT.

This sequence joins TRBV13 and TRBJ2-1; TRBD2 is a possible D gene (6 bases). The V and J ends lost 5 bases and 7 bases respectively, with 12 bases between them. CDR1 is PRHDT, CDR2 FYEKMQ, per germline (reference sequence). The CDR3 consists of 13 residues. In nucleotides, the CDR3 is TGTGCCAGCAGCCTCTTGGGAGGAAATGAGCAGTTCTTC. It encodes CASSLLGGNEQFF.

This clone was recorded once. The V and J genes are TRBV7-6 and TRBJ2-6; the D gene is possibly TRBD2 (5 bases). V lost 1 base, J lost 4 bases, and 17 bases lay in between. The CDR3 consists of 18 residues. Germline V gene sequence: CDR1 SGHVS, CDR2 FNYEAQ. The CDR3 coding sequence is TGTGCCAGCAGCTTAGGGGCCGCTAGCTTAGGGGGGGCCAACGTCCTGACTTTC. The encoded protein is CASSLGAASLGGANVLTF.

The chain uses TRBV2 and TRBJ2-5; 9 bases line up with TRBD2. This CDR3 has 15 amino acids. The J segment lost 5 bases and the V segment lost 2 bases, leaving 6 bases of the junction unmatched. Germline V CDR1 and CDR2: SNHLY, FYNNEI. This CDR3 reads CASSELGGRVETQYF. CDR3 bases: TGTGCCAGCAGTGAACTTGGCGGGAGGGTTGAGACCCAGTACTTC. The full variable domain, in which reference TRBV2 and TRBJ2-5 provide the parts outside the CDR3, is EPEVTQTPSHQVTQMGQEVILRCVPISNHLYFYWYRQILGQKVEFLVSFYNNEISEKSEIFDDQFSVERPDGSNFTLKIRSTKLEDSAMYFCASSELGGRVETQYFGPGTRLLVL.

The rearrangement uses TRBV5-6 and TRBJ1-2, with 8 nucleotides matching TRBD1. From germline, CDR1 is SGHDT and CDR2 YYEEEE. The trim removed 7 bases at V and 4 bases at J, leaving 15 bases unmatched. The CDR3 is 16 amino acids. CDR3 DNA sequence: TGTGCCAGCCTAGGTATCTTAGCAGGGGGCACCTATGGCTACACCTTC. This gives the protein CASLGILAGGTYGYTF.

The rearrangement uses TRBV27 and TRBJ2-5, with unresolved D. Germline assignment: CDR1 MNHEY and CDR2 SMNVEV (reference sequence). This CDR3 is 13 amino acids long. V was cut by 2 bases and J by 5 bases, with 9 bases left in between. CDR3 loop: CASSLLGGETQYF. The CDR3, as DNA: TGTGCCAGCAGTTTACTGGGTGGGGAGACCCAGTACTTC.

This clone was seen only a few times. This chain joins TRBV7-9 and TRBJ2-7; D uncertain. Germline V lookup: CDR1 SEHNR, CDR2 FQNEAQ (reference sequence). V lost 4 bases and J 5 bases, leaving 12 bases between the germline ends. This CDR3 spans 13 amino acids. CDR3 loop: CASSSGPGDEQYF. CDR3 coding DNA: TGTGCCAGCAGCTCGGGCCCAGGAGACGAGCAGTACTTC. Variable domain in full (rest from reference TRBV7-9 and TRBJ2-7): DTGVSQNPRHKITKRGQNVTFRCDPISEHNRLYWYRQTLGQGPEFLTYFQNEAQLEKSRLLSDRFSAERPKGSFSTLEIQRTEQGDSAMYLCASSSGPGDEQYFGPGTRLTVT.

The chain employs TRBV10-2 and TRBJ2-3; D is unresolved. Germline assignment: CDR1 WSHSY and CDR2 SAAADI. CDR3 length equals 11 residues. Deletions cut 8 bases from V and 4 bases from J, with 7 bases between. In DNA form, the CDR3 reads TGCGCCAGCCTAGTATCAGATACGCAGTATTTT. Translating gives CASLVSDTQYF.

The chain combines TRBV7-2 with TRBJ2-3; 9 bases map to TRBD2. The CDR3 has 15 residues. Germline-derived CDR1 and CDR2 are SGHTA and FQGNSA. V lost 2 bases, J lost 3 bases, and 3 bases stayed unmatched. The CDR3 spells CASSLSSGRTDTQYF. DNA of the CDR3: TGTGCCAGCAGCTTATCCAGCGGGAGGACAGATACGCAGTATTTT.

The J gene is TRBJ2-1, the V gene TRBV5-1; 14 bases align to TRBD2. This CDR3 comprises 19 residues. CDR1 and CDR2 (germline): SGHRS, YFSETQ. The V and J ends lost 3 bases and 9 bases, in that order; junction bases with no gene match: 17. The CDR3 nucleotides are TGCGCCAGCAGCTGGATGGGACTAGCGGGAGAAGGGGCCAGGACTGAGCAGTTCTTC. Translation: CASSWMGLAGEGARTEQFF.

The chain carries TRBV21-1 and TRBJ2-5; the table's D call TRBD1 went unverified against the DNA. TRBV21-1 is noted as a pseudogene. The CDR3 has 19 residues. CDR3 amino acids: CASSNPRRGRPDSQETQYF. The CDR3 region has the DNA TGTGCCAGCAGCAACCCTAGGAGGGGGCGTCCCGACTCCCAAGAGACCCAGTACTTC.

The chain employs TRBV6-5 and TRBJ2-7; D is uncertain. The length of the CDR3 is 12 residues. V shed 4 bases and J shed 6 bases, with 10 bases lying between them. Germline CDR1 is MNHEY and CDR2 is SVGAGI. As DNA, the CDR3 is TGTGCCAGCAGTTTCGGCCAGACCGAGCAGTACTTC. As protein: CASSFGQTEQYF.

J is TRBJ2-1 and V is TRBV11-3; 7 bases align to TRBD1. The germline CDR1 and CDR2 sequences are SGHNT and YENEEA. Germline trimming cut 0 bases from V and 6 bases from J; bases unmatched to any gene: 8. The CDR3 is 16 residues long. The CDR3 spells CASSLERLAGGNEQFF. The CDR3 coding sequence is TGTGCCAGCAGCTTAGAGAGGTTAGCAGGGGGCAATGAGCAGTTCTTC.

The J gene is TRBJ1-5, the V gene TRBV27; 9 nucleotides line up with TRBD1. CDR1 and CDR2 (germline): MNHEY, SMNVEV (reference sequence). The CDR3 runs to 18 residues. V lost 5 bases, J lost 1 base, and 12 bases stayed unmatched. The CDR3 loop reads CASSPLGTGWPSNQPQHF. CDR3 coding DNA: TGTGCCAGCAGTCCCCTAGGGACAGGGTGGCCAAGCAATCAGCCCCAGCATTTT.

This chain uses TRBV7-2 with TRBJ2-7, with D possibly TRBD2 on 5 matching bases. Germline assignment: CDR1 SGHTA and CDR2 FQGNSA. V lost 4 bases and J 0 bases, leaving 10 bases between the germline ends. This CDR3 has 14 amino acids. CDR3 DNA sequence: TGTGCCAGCAGCTCCGGACGGGGCTCCTACGAGCAGTACTTC. It translates to CASSSGRGSYEQYF.

V is TRBV9 and J is TRBJ2-7; D is unresolved. This CDR3 is 16 amino acids long. Trimming shortened V by 3 bases and J by 1 base, and 17 bases separated the two germline ends. Germline V gene lookup returns CDR1 SGDLS and CDR2 YYNGEE. The CDR3 coding sequence is TGTGCCAGCAGCGCCCGAAAGGACGGAAGATCCTACGAGCAGTACTTC. Its protein product is CASSARKDGRSYEQYF.

The chain recombines TRBV4-1 with TRBJ2-7; the D is unclear. This CDR3 comprises 14 residues. V lost 0 bases, J lost 2 bases, and 8 bases lay in between. Germline lookup yields CDR1 MGHRA and CDR2 YSYEKL. This chain's CDR3 is CASSQEFGPYEQYF. CDR3 nucleotides: TGCGCCAGCAGCCAAGAGTTCGGACCCTACGAGCAGTACTTC.

A single count supports this clone. The rearrangement uses TRBV4-2 and TRBJ2-7; 16 positions match TRBD2. This CDR3 has 17 amino acids. Looked up from germline, CDR1 is LGHNA and CDR2 is YNFKEQ. After removal of 1 base from V and 2 bases from J, the junction contained 2 bases not matched to a gene. CDR3 residues: CASSQVGLAGGTYEQYF. CDR3 in DNA: TGTGCCAGCAGCCAAGTGGGACTAGCGGGAGGGACCTACGAGCAGTACTTC.

CDR3 DNA sequence: TGTGCCAGCAGCCATCTAGCCGGGGAGCTGTTTTTT. As protein: CASSHLAGELFF. The gene calls are TRBV4-2 and TRBJ2-2; D remains unclear. Germline V gives CDR1 LGHNA, CDR2 YNFKEQ. This CDR3 spans 12 amino acids. V was cut by 3 bases and J by 6 bases, with 5 bases left in between.

The V and J genes are TRBV11-2 and TRBJ2-7; D is undetermined. V gave up 2 bases and J gave up 3 bases, with 11 bases separating them. Germline CDR1 SGHAT, CDR2 FQNNGV. This CDR3 spans 14 amino acids. CDR3 in amino acids: CASSLKSLGYEQYF. The CDR3 DNA follows: TGTGCCAGCAGCTTAAAGTCTTTGGGCTACGAGCAGTACTTC.

The chain joins TRBV13 to TRBJ1-2; D perhaps matches TRBD1 (5 bases). CDR1 is PRHDT and CDR2 is FYEKMQ in the germline V gene (reference sequence). V was shortened by 4 bases and J by 3 bases, with 12 bases between the two germline ends. The CDR3 is made up of 14 amino acids. The CDR3 sequence: CASSWNRDYYGYTF. DNA of the CDR3: TGTGCCAGCAGCTGGAACCGGGACTACTATGGCTACACCTTC.

The sample holds one count of this clone. The rearrangement links TRBV5-1 to TRBJ2-3; maybe TRBD1 (5 bases). Germline V gene lookup returns CDR1 SGHRS and CDR2 YFSETQ. The CDR3 is 11 amino acids. Trimming shortened V by 0 bases and J by 9 bases, and 5 bases separated the two germline ends. The CDR3 DNA is TGCGCCAGCAGCTTGGAGGGGACGCAGTATTTT. It is translated as CASSLEGTQYF.